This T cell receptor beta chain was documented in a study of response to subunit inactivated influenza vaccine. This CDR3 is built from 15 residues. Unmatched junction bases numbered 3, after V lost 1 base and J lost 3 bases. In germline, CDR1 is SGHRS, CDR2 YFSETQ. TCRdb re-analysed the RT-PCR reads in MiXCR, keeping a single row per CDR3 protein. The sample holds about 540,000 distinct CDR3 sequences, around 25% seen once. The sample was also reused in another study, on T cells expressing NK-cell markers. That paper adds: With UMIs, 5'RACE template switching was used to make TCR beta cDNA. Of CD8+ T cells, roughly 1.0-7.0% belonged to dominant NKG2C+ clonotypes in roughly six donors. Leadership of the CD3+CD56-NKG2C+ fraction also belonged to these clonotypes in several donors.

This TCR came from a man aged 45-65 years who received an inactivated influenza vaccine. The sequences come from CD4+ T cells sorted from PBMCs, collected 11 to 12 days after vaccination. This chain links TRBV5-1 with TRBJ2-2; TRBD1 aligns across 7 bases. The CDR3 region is CASSLLTGDTGELFF. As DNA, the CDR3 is TGCGCCAGCAGCTTGTTAACAGGGGACACCGGGGAGCTGTTTTTT.